This T cell receptor beta chain stems from a study of Tregs in tolerant kidney transplant recipients. Trimming left V 2 bases short and J 5 bases short, with 13 bases between. CDR3 size: 15 residues. Germline loops: CDR1 SGHVS, CDR2 FQNEAQ. Unstimulated Tregs (CD4+CD25+CD127-) and CD4+CD25- non-Tregs were sorted from PBMCs. Measured with immunoSEQ multiplex PCR; TCRdb has only the in-frame clones, and not every one. The top ten clones hold around 0.68% of a sample with 200,000 to 300,000 clones, roughly 80% of them seen once. The sample taken for sequencing was CD4+ T cells from blood. The chain couples TRBV7-8 to TRBJ2-1; TRBD1 or TRBD2 may be the D gene (5 bases each). The clonotype comes from a human donor in good health. CDR3 bases: TGTGCCAGCAGCTTAACCGGGGCAGGTAACAATGAGCAGTTCTTC. Protein: CASSLTGAGNNEQFF.